This T cell receptor beta chain was captured in a study of blood T cells in healthy people across ages. It was roughly 10 milliliters of peripheral blood that were drawn from each donor. Primers used in a second PCR of about 6 to 11 cycles were a sample-barcoded 5' primer and a J-beta primer mix. MiXCR, run by TCRdb on the 5' RACE reads, gives a single entry per CDR3 protein. The sample lists almost 1 million distinct CDR3 sequences, about 51% occurring once. Comments on this clonotype: The antigen is unknown.

General study findings and limits: No one knew whether donors had CMV, which possibly confounded expanded clonotype changes. TCR beta diversity, measured per million T cells, fell in a roughly linear way with age. Long-lived donors had more naive CD4+ cells and higher diversity than aged donors.

V was pared by 4 bases and J by 2 bases, with 5 bases of the junction left unmatched. The CDR3 runs to 15 residues. Germline values: CDR1 SGHNT, CDR2 YYREEE (reference sequence). The sample comprised blood. This rearrangement joins TRBV5-4 to TRBJ2-7, with 11 nucleotides matching TRBD2. This receptor was identified in a woman aged 55-75 years in good health. DNA for the CDR3: TGTGCCAGCAGCGGTAGCGGGAGGGGAACCTACGAGCAGTACTTC. Amino acids: CASSGSGRGTYEQYF.